The rows below give T cell receptor beta chains drawn from one sample of a study of blood T cell repertoires in COVID-19. Sequenced by immunoSEQ multiplex PCR; TCRdb stores in-frame clones only, minus some. The table lists around 200,000 clones, more than 75% of them singletons. The source material was peripheral blood. These receptors originate from a woman aged 80 or over with acute or convalescent COVID-19. The CDR3 runs from the conserved cysteine through the conserved F or W. D genes are given only for firm matches. Clone size is shown for a subset of rows, as once, few, many or a class of expanded clone.

d_gene: .
abundance: .
j_gene: TRBJ1-3
v_gene: TRBV7-2
CDR3aa: CASSLARRSGNTIYF
CDR3nt: TGTGCCAGCAGCTTAGCGCGGAGGTCTGGAAACACCATATATTTT

d_gene: .
abundance: .
j_gene: TRBJ2-7
v_gene: TRBV2
CDR3aa: CASRKLPTIQDYEQYF
CDR3nt: TGTGCCAGTCGGAAATTGCCAACGATACAGGACTACGAGCAGTACTTC

d_gene: TRBD1
abundance: .
j_gene: TRBJ1-2
v_gene: TRBV18
CDR3aa: CASSPGQGFNYGYTF
CDR3nt: TGTGCCAGCTCACCGGGACAGGGCTTCAACTATGGCTACACCTTC

d_gene: .
abundance: .
j_gene: TRBJ1-1
v_gene: TRBV18
CDR3aa: CASALTGLVNPRDTEAFF
CDR3nt: TGTGCCAGTGCACTTACAGGGCTCGTAAATCCCCGGGACACTGAAGCTTTCTTT

d_gene: TRBD2
abundance: .
j_gene: TRBJ2-5
v_gene: TRBV19
CDR3aa: CASSPTSGNVETQYF
CDR3nt: TGTGCCAGTAGTCCGACTAGCGGGAACGTGGAGACCCAGTACTTC

d_gene: TRBD1
abundance: .
j_gene: TRBJ1-1
v_gene: TRBV6-5
CDR3aa: CASTDQTGLTEAFF
CDR3nt: TGTGCCAGCACGGATCAGACAGGGCTCACTGAAGCTTTCTTT

d_gene: .
abundance: .
j_gene: TRBJ2-7
v_gene: TRBV29-1
CDR3aa: CSAEGQGGSEQYF
CDR3nt: TGCAGCGCCGAGGGGCAGGGGGGAAGCGAGCAGTACTTC

d_gene: TRBD2
abundance: .
j_gene: TRBJ2-2
v_gene: TRBV5-1
CDR3aa: CASSLEAGSGELFF
CDR3nt: TGCGCCAGCAGCTTGGAAGCGGGGTCCGGGGAGCTGTTTTTT

d_gene: .
abundance: .
j_gene: TRBJ1-6
v_gene: TRBV28
CDR3aa: CASSLSGGAGSPLHF
CDR3nt: TGTGCCAGCAGTTTGAGCGGCGGAGCGGGATCACCCCTCCACTTT

d_gene: TRBD2
abundance: .
j_gene: TRBJ2-1
v_gene: TRBV20-1
CDR3aa: CSASPIAGPSNEQFF
CDR3nt: TGCAGTGCTAGTCCCATAGCGGGGCCGTCGAATGAGCAGTTCTTC

d_gene: TRBD2
abundance: .
j_gene: TRBJ2-2
v_gene: TRBV19
CDR3aa: CAVESGRPTRNTGELFF
CDR3nt: TGTGCCGTAGAAAGCGGGAGGCCAACGCGGAACACCGGGGAGCTGTTTTTT

d_gene: .
abundance: few
j_gene: TRBJ1-4
v_gene: TRBV7-2
CDR3aa: CASSLGGALTNEKLFF
CDR3nt: TGTGCCAGCAGCCTTGGGGGGGCGCTAACTAATGAAAAACTGTTTTTT

d_gene: TRBD1
abundance: .
j_gene: TRBJ1-1
v_gene: TRBV12-3/TRBV12-4
CDR3aa: CASSLTGGPAFF
CDR3nt: TGTGCCAGCAGTTTGACAGGGGGTCCAGCTTTCTTT

d_gene: .
abundance: .
j_gene: TRBJ1-3
v_gene: TRBV3-1/TRBV3-2
CDR3aa: CASSRGGGLGPGNTIYF
CDR3nt: TGTGCCAGCAGCCGTGGGGGGGGACTTGGGCCTGGAAACACCATATATTTT

d_gene: TRBD1
abundance: few
j_gene: TRBJ1-1
v_gene: TRBV4-2
CDR3aa: CASSQEGQGGTEAFF
CDR3nt: TGTGCCAGCAGCCAAGAGGGACAGGGGGGCACTGAAGCTTTCTTT

d_gene: TRBD1
abundance: .
j_gene: TRBJ2-3
v_gene: TRBV4-3
CDR3aa: CASSQDRDRGQSQYF
CDR3nt: TGCGCCAGCAGCCAAGATAGGGACAGGGGGCAATCGCAGTATTTT

d_gene: .
abundance: .
j_gene: TRBJ1-5
v_gene: TRBV27
CDR3aa: CASRSGGWGNQPQHF
CDR3nt: TGTGCCAGCAGGAGCGGGGGGTGGGGCAATCAGCCCCAGCATTTT

d_gene: .
abundance: .
j_gene: TRBJ1-1
v_gene: TRBV19
CDR3aa: CASSIDLRVNTEAFF
CDR3nt: TGTGCCAGTAGTATAGATCTTCGGGTAAACACTGAAGCTTTCTTT

d_gene: .
abundance: .
j_gene: TRBJ2-2
v_gene: TRBV12-5
CDR3aa: CASGPLGDTGELFF
CDR3nt: TGTGCTAGTGGTCCTTTAGGGGACACCGGGGAGCTGTTTTTT

d_gene: TRBD2
abundance: .
j_gene: TRBJ2-1
v_gene: TRBV5-1
CDR3aa: CASSLWAGAGDEQFF
CDR3nt: TGCGCCAGCAGCCTTTGGGCGGGAGCGGGGGATGAGCAGTTCTTC

d_gene: TRBD1
abundance: .
j_gene: TRBJ2-7
v_gene: TRBV12-5
CDR3aa: CASGSGTGDAYEQYF
CDR3nt: TGTGCTAGTGGTTCCGGGACAGGGGACGCCTACGAGCAGTACTTC

d_gene: TRBD2
abundance: .
j_gene: TRBJ2-5
v_gene: TRBV7-2
CDR3aa: CASSPQPAGEETQYF
CDR3nt: TGTGCCAGCAGCCCCCAACCTGCGGGGGAGGAGACCCAGTACTTC